These 27 T cell receptor beta chains were sequenced from one sample in a study of blood T cells in healthy people across ages. Primers used in a second PCR of roughly 6 to 12 cycles were a sample-barcoded 5' primer and a J-beta primer mix. TCRdb redid the calling of the 5' RACE reads with MiXCR, one entry per CDR3 protein. The profile shows around 690,000 distinct CDR3 sequences, about 54% of them singletons. Sequenced: blood. The receptors come from a man in his sixties in good health.

The V and J genes are TRBV20-1 and TRBJ2-4; tentatively, D is TRBD2 (5 bases). The end of the DNA is better explained by TRBJ2-5, so the J call may be wrong. The CDR3 runs to 14 residues. Germline lookup yields CDR1 DFQATT and CDR2 SNEGSKA (reference sequence). CDR3 in amino acids: CSVGGRVWQETQYF. As DNA, the CDR3 is TGCAGTGTTGGAGGACGGGTCTGGCAAGAGACCCAGTACTTC.

The chain combines TRBV29-1 with TRBJ1-1; TRBD1 might be the D (6 bases). The CDR3 covers 14 residues. V was pared by 6 bases and J by 5 bases, with 19 bases between. The germline CDR1 and CDR2 sequences are SQVTM and ANQGSEA. The CDR3: CSVTPGQGSTEAFF. CDR3 sequence (DNA): TGCAGCGTCACACCGGGGCAGGGGAGTACTGAAGCTTTCTTT.

This sequence joins TRBV18 and TRBJ1-6; 8 bases are a match to TRBD1. V was pared by 5 bases and J by 9 bases, with 6 bases of the junction left unmatched. The germline V gene encodes CDR1 KGHSH and CDR2 LQKENI. This CDR3 has 14 amino acids. The CDR3 sequence is CASSVDRGGSPLHF. For the CDR3, the DNA is TGTGCCAGCTCAGTTGACAGGGGCGGTTCACCCCTCCACTTT.

The gene calls are TRBV20-1 and TRBJ1-3, with a tentative D call TRBD1 (5 bases). Trimming shortened V by 6 bases and J by 0 bases, and 12 bases separated the two germline ends. The CDR3 is made up of 14 amino acids. CDR1 and CDR2 (germline): DFQATT, SNEGSKA (reference sequence). The CDR3 nucleotides read TGCAGTGCCAGGGCCAGGAACTCTGGAAACACCATATATTTT. Residues: CSARARNSGNTIYF.

The J gene is TRBJ1-2, the V gene TRBV3-1; no definite D call. Germline CDR1 reads LGHDT; CDR2 reads YNNKEL (reference sequence). The ends were cut back, 0 bases at V and 8 bases at J, with 13 bases in the middle. This CDR3 spans 14 amino acids. The CDR3 DNA sequence: TGTGCCAGCAGCCAAGATGGTAGGGCGGGAGGCTACACCTTC. It encodes CASSQDGRAGGYTF.

CDR3 in DNA: TGTGCCAGTAGACCCCGGGGGGAGGACGAGCAGTACTTC. It encodes CASRPRGEDEQYF. V is TRBV19 and J is TRBJ2-7; 7 nucleotides line up with TRBD2. Germline V lookup: CDR1 LNHDA, CDR2 SQIVND (reference sequence). The CDR3 runs to 13 residues. After removal of 6 bases from V and 5 bases from J, the junction contained 7 bases not matched to a gene. The full variable domain, rest sourced from reference TRBV19 and TRBJ2-7, is DGGITQSPKYLFRKEGQNVTLSCEQNLNHDAMYWYRQDPGQGLRLIYYSQIVNDFQKGDIAEGYSVSREKKESFPLTVTSAQKNPTAFYLCASRPRGEDEQYFGPGTRLTVT.

The V call is TRBV24-1, the J call TRBJ1-2, with D maybe TRBD1 (6 bases). The germline CDR1 and CDR2 sequences are KGHDR and SFDVKD. The CDR3 runs to 15 residues. Deletions cut 4 bases from V and 2 bases from J, with 13 bases between. In nucleotides, the CDR3 is TGTGCCACCAGTGACCCCACAGGGCCCAACTATGGCTACACCTTC. Residues: CATSDPTGPNYGYTF.

This clonotype occurred a few times. This chain connects TRBV5-1 to TRBJ2-7; 9 positions agree with TRBD2. The V and J ends lost 1 base and 3 bases, in that order; junction bases with no gene match: 5. Per germline, CDR1 SGHRS and CDR2 YFSETQ. The CDR3 runs 15 residues. The CDR3 DNA reads as TGCGCCAGCAGCTTGAGCGGGACTAGCCTCTACGAGCAGTACTTC. Protein product: CASSLSGTSLYEQYF.

V gene TRBV5-1 combines with J gene TRBJ2-2; D not certain. CDR3 length: 15 amino acids. The V and J ends lost 0 bases and 0 bases respectively, with 6 bases between them. CDR1 is SGHRS and CDR2 is YFSETQ in the germline V gene. DNA for the CDR3: TGCGCCAGCAGCTTGGACAGACCGAACACCGGGGAGCTGTTTTTT. This sequence encodes CASSLDRPNTGELFF.

V usage is TRBV5-1 and J usage is TRBJ2-2, with D maybe TRBD2 (6 bases). V was clipped by 0 bases and J by 2 bases, with 8 bases between them. Per the germline V gene, CDR1 is SGHRS and CDR2 is YFSETQ. The CDR3 has 15 amino acids. DNA for the CDR3: TGCGCCAGCAGCTTGGACGGGGGTAACACCGGGGAGCTGTTTTTT. Its translation is CASSLDGGNTGELFF. The full variable domain, completed using reference TRBV5-1 and TRBJ2-2, is KAGVTQTPRYLIKTRGQQVTLSCSPISGHRSVSWYQQTPGQGLQFLFEYFSETQRNKGNFPGRFSGRQFSNSRSEMNVSTLELGDSALYLCASSLDGGNTGELFFGEGSRLTVL.

The chain carries TRBV29-1 and TRBJ2-3, with a tentative D call TRBD2 (6 bases). The CDR3 length is 14 residues. Germline loops: CDR1 SQVTM, CDR2 ANQGSEA. The ends were cut back, 6 bases at V and 4 bases at J, with 17 bases in the middle. CDR3 residues: CSVGLSGEADTQYF. The CDR3, as DNA: TGCAGCGTCGGATTGTCGGGGGAGGCAGATACGCAGTATTTT.

This clonotype was found many times. The V call is TRBV29-1, the J call TRBJ2-3; TRBD1 matches 11 bases. Germline CDR1 and CDR2: SQVTM and ANQGSEA. The junction had 5 bases not matched to a gene; V was cut back by 3 bases and J by 6 bases. The CDR3 consists of 14 residues. The CDR3 region has the DNA TGCAGCGTTGAGAGGACAGGGGGCGTCGATACGCAGTATTTT. Protein sequence: CSVERTGGVDTQYF.

The CDR3 protein is CASSGTRQSTDTQYF. The CDR3 coding sequence is TGTGCCAGCAGTGGGACTAGACAAAGCACAGATACGCAGTATTTT. The rearrangement joins TRBV5-5 to TRBJ2-3; 8 bases map to TRBD2. From germline, CDR1 is SGHKS and CDR2 YYEKEE (reference sequence). V shed 5 bases, J shed 0 bases, and the junction held 5 bases outside the gene matches. The CDR3 loop spans 15 amino acids.

This clonotype has a handful of counts. The rearrangement links TRBV5-1 to TRBJ2-7, with D tentatively TRBD1 (6 bases). This CDR3 has 14 residues. V gave up 0 bases and J gave up 2 bases, with 9 bases separating them. CDR1 is SGHRS, CDR2 YFSETQ, per germline. The CDR3, as DNA: TGCGCCAGCAGCTTGGAGGGACAAACCTACGAGCAGTACTTC. Amino acid sequence: CASSLEGQTYEQYF. Full variable domain (remainder filled in from reference TRBV5-1 and TRBJ2-7): KAGVTQTPRYLIKTRGQQVTLSCSPISGHRSVSWYQQTPGQGLQFLFEYFSETQRNKGNFPGRFSGRQFSNSRSEMNVSTLELGDSALYLCASSLEGQTYEQYFGPGTRLTVT.

This clonotype occurred once. This chain joins TRBV7-2 and TRBJ2-1; D not resolved. CDR3 length: 14 amino acids. Germline V gene sequence: CDR1 SGHTA, CDR2 FQGNSA. Trimming took off 3 bases at V and 4 bases at J, with 10 bases between the two ends. The CDR3 nucleotides are TGTGCCAGCAGCTTCCGGGTCAGGTACAATGAGCAGTTCTTC. Encoded protein: CASSFRVRYNEQFF.

The chain joins TRBV9 to TRBJ2-2; 7 bases match TRBD1. From germline, CDR1 is SGDLS and CDR2 YYNGEE. CDR3 length equals 16 residues. Trimming took 2 bases from V and 0 from J; bases not matched to a gene: 4. The CDR3 spells CASSVQGVSNTGELFF. The CDR3 coding sequence is TGTGCCAGCAGCGTCCAGGGGGTCTCGAACACCGGGGAGCTGTTTTTT. The full variable domain, with the rest looked up from reference TRBV9 and TRBJ2-2, is DSGVTQTPKHLITATGQRVTLRCSPRSGDLSVYWYQQSLDQGLQFLIQYYNGEERAKGNILERFSAQQFPDLHSELNLSSLELGDSALYFCASSVQGVSNTGELFFGEGSRLTVL.

This chain joins TRBV27 and TRBJ1-5, with 8 bases that match TRBD1. Trimming removed 3 bases from V and 1 base from J; junction bases left unmatched: 2. Germline lookup yields CDR1 MNHEY and CDR2 SMNVEV (reference sequence). The CDR3 length is 15 residues. CDR3 nucleotide sequence: TGTGCCAGCAGTTTCGACAGGGGAAGCAATCAGCCCCAGCATTTT. Its protein is CASSFDRGSNQPQHF.

This clonotype was recorded a few times. The genes are TRBV18 and TRBJ2-7; D is unclear. The V gene's germline CDR1 is KGHSH and CDR2 LQKENI. The CDR3 extends over 15 amino acids. V was pared by 6 bases and J by 6 bases, with 21 bases between. This CDR3 is CASSHQPGPPLEQYF. DNA of the CDR3: TGTGCCAGCTCCCACCAACCGGGCCCTCCTCTCGAGCAGTACTTC.

The V gene is TRBV7-9, the J gene TRBJ2-1; TRBD1 agrees at 9 bases. There are 15 residues in the CDR3. The ends lost 6 bases at V and 4 bases at J; junction bases unmatched: 7. CDR1 is SEHNR, CDR2 FQNEAQ, per germline (reference sequence). CDR3 DNA sequence: TGTGCCAGCAGGGAGGGACAGGGACGATACAATGAGCAGTTCTTC. It encodes CASREGQGRYNEQFF.

This clonotype was counted between two and nine times. The CDR3 DNA is TGTGCCAGCAGCCAGGGACTAGCGGGGGTGATTTCCATTGAGACCCAGTACTTC. Its translation is CASSQGLAGVISIETQYF. The V call is TRBV7-2, the J call TRBJ2-5, with 14 bases lining up with TRBD2. There are 18 residues in the CDR3. The V gene's germline CDR1 is SGHTA and CDR2 FQGNSA. V lost 5 bases to trimming and J lost 5 bases; unmatched junction nucleotides: 13.

V gene TRBV6-6 combines with J gene TRBJ1-4, with D perhaps matching TRBD1 (5 bases). V dropped 2 bases and J dropped 1 base, with 14 bases sitting between them. The CDR3 length is 17 residues. Germline V gene sequence: CDR1 MNHNY, CDR2 SVGAGI (reference sequence). The CDR3 here is CASSYGRVGGTNEKLFF. The DNA for the CDR3 is TGTGCCAGCAGTTACGGTCGGGTTGGGGGAACTAATGAAAAACTGTTTTTT.

V is TRBV20-1 and J is TRBJ2-2, with TRBD1 matching 12 bases. The germline gives CDR1 DFQATT, CDR2 SNEGSKA (reference sequence). V lost 1 base and J lost 6; bases outside the gene matches: 0. This CDR3 comprises 14 residues. The CDR3 DNA follows: TGCAGTGCTAGAGGGGACAGGGGGCCCGGGGAGCTGTTTTTT. Encoded protein: CSARGDRGPGELFF.

This clonotype was detected a few times. J is TRBJ1-1 and V is TRBV6-5; weak D call: TRBD1 (5 bases). Trimming shortened V by 5 bases and J by 0 bases, and 13 bases separated the two germline ends. The V gene's germline CDR1 is MNHEY and CDR2 SVGAGI. The CDR3 is 15 amino acids. The CDR3 DNA reads as TGTGCCAGCAGTGCGGGAGGGACGATGAACACTGAAGCTTTCTTT. This translates into CASSAGGTMNTEAFF.

The V call is TRBV19, the J call TRBJ2-5, with 13 positions matching TRBD2. The CDR3 extends over 14 amino acids. Germline-derived CDR1 and CDR2 are LNHDA and SQIVND (reference sequence). Trimming at V came to 6 bases and at J to 6 bases, leaving 4 bases not matched to a gene. CDR3 nucleotides: TGTGCCAGTAGCGGGACTAGCGGGGCGAAGACCCAGTACTTC. It codes for CASSGTSGAKTQYF.

The chain has TRBV28 and TRBJ1-2, with 11 bases fitting TRBD1. Germline CDR1 and CDR2: MDHEN and SYDVKM. Trimming removed 8 bases from V and 8 bases from J; junction bases left unmatched: 4. The CDR3 sequence is 12 residues long. The chain's CDR3 is CASRTGGLGYTF. DNA of the CDR3: TGTGCCAGCCGGACAGGGGGCTTGGGCTACACCTTC.

The chain links TRBV5-1 to TRBJ2-2; D is uncertain. The germline V and J ends were trimmed by 5 bases and 5 bases, with 10 bases remaining between them. In germline, CDR1 is SGHRS, CDR2 YFSETQ. This CDR3 has 13 amino acids. The CDR3 here is CASSWDSTGELFF. The CDR3 coding sequence is TGCGCCAGCAGTTGGGATTCAACCGGGGAGCTGTTTTTT.

This chain connects TRBV7-9 to TRBJ2-2, with D uncertain. Germline V gene data show CDR1 as SEHNR and CDR2 as FQNEAQ (reference sequence). The CDR3 sequence is 14 residues long. V lost 2 bases and J 0 bases, leaving 4 bases between the germline ends. CDR3 coding DNA: TGTGCCAGCAGCTTACGGGCGAACACCGGGGAGCTGTTTTTT. Residues: CASSLRANTGELFF. The whole variable domain, remainder taken from reference TRBV7-9 and TRBJ2-2, is DTGVSQNPRHKITKRGQNVTFRCDPISEHNRLYWYRQTLGQGPEFLTYFQNEAQLEKSRLLSDRFSAERPKGSFSTLEIQRTEQGDSAMYLCASSLRANTGELFFGEGSRLTVL.